This T cell receptor beta chain was identified during a study of shared clonotypes between healthy human individuals. Study at large: Three CD4 naive, three CD4 memory, two CD8 naive and one CD8 memory plate were used per donor. The study, taken as a whole, reports: Naive subsets tended to show greater estimated richness than memory subsets. Clonotype sharing across a few donors was observed for 4% to 5.5% of naive CD4 clonotypes.

Here immunoSEQ multiplex PCR was the method, and the copy in TCRdb shows in-frame clones only, minus some. Seen here are roughly 2 million clones, approximately 94% observed once, and the top ten hold 1% to 1.3%. The naive CD8 subset, CD45RO-negative cells positively selected for CCR7, excluded terminally differentiated effector memory CD45RA+ cells. From germline, CDR1 is MNHEY and CDR2 SVGAGI. V was shortened by 2 bases and J by 5 bases, with 15 bases between the two germline ends. The CDR3 length is 15 residues. With respect to this clone: Its antigen is currently unknown.

The clonotype comes from a man aged 18 to 30 in good health. The chain joins TRBV6-5 to TRBJ2-5; possible D gene TRBD2, 6 bases. Sequenced sample: naive CD8+ T cells sorted from blood. The CDR3 is CASSYVGGGHETQYF. The CDR3 DNA follows: TGTGCCAGCAGTTACGTCGGGGGAGGTCATGAGACCCAGTACTTC.